The sequence of this T cell receptor beta chain was determined in a study of blood T cell repertoires in COVID-19. Study overall: Sites across the United States, Italy and Spain contributed samples from acute and convalescent COVID-19.

Method: immunoSEQ multiplex PCR; TCRdb's copy keeps in-frame clones and lacks some. Among roughly 100,000 clones, approximately 86% were seen once, and the ten largest hold roughly 1.7%. Looked up from germline, CDR1 is SGHTA and CDR2 is FQGNSA. Trimming removed 8 bases at V and 2 bases at J, with 12 bases between. This CDR3 comprises 13 residues. The material sequenced was peripheral blood. V gene TRBV7-2 combines with J gene TRBJ1-1, with D maybe TRBD1 (6 bases). The source of this sequence is a man at least 80 years old with acute or convalescent COVID-19. The CDR3 spells CASQGQINTEAFF. DNA of the CDR3: TGTGCCAGCCAGGGACAAATAAACACTGAAGCTTTCTTT. The full variable domain, completed using reference TRBV7-2 and TRBJ1-1, is GAGVSQSPSNKVTEKGKDVELRCDPISGHTALYWYRQSLGQGLEFLIYFQGNSAPDKSGLPSDRFSAERTGGSVSTLTIQRTQQEDSAVYLCASQGQINTEAFFGQGTRLTVV.